This TCR beta chain was captured in a study of CD8 T cells in ankylosing spondylitis. The study, taken as a whole, reports: Reportedly, disease-linked clones are significantly enriched in ankylosing spondylitis patients' matched synovial fluid.

Quantitative 5'-RACE with molecular barcodes was used to make the TCR beta libraries. Each CDR3 protein is one row after TCRdb ran MiXCR on the 5' RACE reads. The data hold 220,000 or so distinct CDR3 sequences, with roughly a tenth observed a single time. Points on this clonotype: As yet, its antigen is unknown.

Germline CDR1 is SNHLY and CDR2 is FYNNEI. The CDR3 is 14 amino acids. V lost 7 bases to trimming and J lost 0 bases, with 13 bases between them. The V and J genes are TRBV2 and TRBJ2-7; either TRBD1 or TRBD2 may fit D (5 bases each). The clonotype comes from a male donor with ankylosing spondylitis or in good health (not recorded which). Input material: blood, either unsorted or a sorted T cell fraction (not recorded which). DNA of the CDR3: TGTGCCAGCATCCGGGACGGAACCTCCTACGAGCAGTACTTC. This encodes CASIRDGTSYEQYF.